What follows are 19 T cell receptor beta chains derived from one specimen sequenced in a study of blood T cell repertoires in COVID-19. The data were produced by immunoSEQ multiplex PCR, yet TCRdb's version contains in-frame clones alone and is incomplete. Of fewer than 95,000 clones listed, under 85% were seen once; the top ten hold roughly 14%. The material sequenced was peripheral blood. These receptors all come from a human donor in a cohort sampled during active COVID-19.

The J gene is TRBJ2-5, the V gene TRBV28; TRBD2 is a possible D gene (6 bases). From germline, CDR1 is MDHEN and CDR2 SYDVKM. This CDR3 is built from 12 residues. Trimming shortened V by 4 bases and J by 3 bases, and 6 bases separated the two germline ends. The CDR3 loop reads CASSWGEETQYF. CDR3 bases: TGTGCCAGCAGTTGGGGGGAAGAGACCCAGTACTTC.

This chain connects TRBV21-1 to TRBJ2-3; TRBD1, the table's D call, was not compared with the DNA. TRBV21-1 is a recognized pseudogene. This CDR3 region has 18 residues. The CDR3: CASSNPYYRVVKEDTQYF. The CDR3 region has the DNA TGTGCCAGCAGCAACCCCTACTACAGGGTGGTCAAGGAAGATACGCAGTATTTT.

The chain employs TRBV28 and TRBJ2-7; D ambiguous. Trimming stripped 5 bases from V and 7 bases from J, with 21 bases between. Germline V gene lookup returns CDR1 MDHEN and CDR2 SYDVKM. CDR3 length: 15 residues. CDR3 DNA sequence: TGTGCCAGCAGTCCCCGACCTTACAGACGGTTAGAGCAGTACTTC. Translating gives CASSPRPYRRLEQYF.

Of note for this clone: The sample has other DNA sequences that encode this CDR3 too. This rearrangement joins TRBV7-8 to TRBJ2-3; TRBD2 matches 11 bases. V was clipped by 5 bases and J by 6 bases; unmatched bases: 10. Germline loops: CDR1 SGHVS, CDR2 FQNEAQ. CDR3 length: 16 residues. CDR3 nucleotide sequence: TGTGCCAGCAGCCAACGAACTAGCGGGGGCTCGGATACGCAGTATTTT. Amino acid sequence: CASSQRTSGGSDTQYF.

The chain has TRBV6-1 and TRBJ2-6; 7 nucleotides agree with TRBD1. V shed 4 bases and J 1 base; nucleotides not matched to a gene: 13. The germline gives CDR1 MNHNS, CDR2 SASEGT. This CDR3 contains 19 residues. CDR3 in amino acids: CASSGPPGQPLSGANVLTF. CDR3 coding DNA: TGTGCCAGCAGTGGACCCCCGGGACAGCCACTTTCTGGGGCCAACGTCCTGACTTTC.

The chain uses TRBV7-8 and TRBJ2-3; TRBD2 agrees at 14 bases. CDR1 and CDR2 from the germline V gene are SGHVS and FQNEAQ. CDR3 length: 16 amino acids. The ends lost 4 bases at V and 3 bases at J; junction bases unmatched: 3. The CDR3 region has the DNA TGTGCCAGCAGCTCCGGACTAGCGGGGGGAACAGATACGCAGTATTTT. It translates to CASSSGLAGGTDTQYF.

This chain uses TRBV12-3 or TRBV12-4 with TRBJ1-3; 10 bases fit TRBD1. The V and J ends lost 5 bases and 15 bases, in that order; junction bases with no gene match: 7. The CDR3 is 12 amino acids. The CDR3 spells CASSLGQGEKYF. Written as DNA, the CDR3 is TGTGCCAGCAGTCTAGGACAGGGGGAGAAATATTTT.

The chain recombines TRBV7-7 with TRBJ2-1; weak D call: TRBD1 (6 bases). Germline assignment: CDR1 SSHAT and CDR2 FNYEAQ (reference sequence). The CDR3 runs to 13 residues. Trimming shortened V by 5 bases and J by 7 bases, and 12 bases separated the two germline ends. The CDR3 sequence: CASSRTGLNEQFF. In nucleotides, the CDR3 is TGTGCCAGCAGCCGAACAGGGCTAAATGAGCAGTTCTTC.

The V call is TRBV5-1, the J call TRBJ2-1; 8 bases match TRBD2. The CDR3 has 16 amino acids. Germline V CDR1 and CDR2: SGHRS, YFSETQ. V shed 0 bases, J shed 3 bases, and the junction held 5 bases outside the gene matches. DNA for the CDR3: TGCGCCAGCAGCTTGGAAGGGGCGGGGGGCTACAATGAGCAGTTCTTC. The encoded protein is CASSLEGAGGYNEQFF.

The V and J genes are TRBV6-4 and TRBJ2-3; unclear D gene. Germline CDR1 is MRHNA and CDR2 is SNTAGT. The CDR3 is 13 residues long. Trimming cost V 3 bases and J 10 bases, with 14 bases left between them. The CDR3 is CASSEYSFTAQYF. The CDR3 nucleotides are TGTGCCAGCAGTGAATACTCCTTCACGGCGCAGTATTTT.

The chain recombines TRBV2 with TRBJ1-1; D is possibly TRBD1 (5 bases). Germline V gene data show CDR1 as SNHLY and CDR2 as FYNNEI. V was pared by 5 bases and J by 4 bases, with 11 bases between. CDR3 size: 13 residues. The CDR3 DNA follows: TGTGCCAGCAGTTCAGGGATCGCCACTGAAGCTTTCTTT. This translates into CASSSGIATEAFF.

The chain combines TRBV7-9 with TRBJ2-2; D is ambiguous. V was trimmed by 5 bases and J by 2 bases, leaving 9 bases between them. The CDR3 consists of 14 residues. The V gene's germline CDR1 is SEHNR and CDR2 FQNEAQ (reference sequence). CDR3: CASSQRANTGELFF. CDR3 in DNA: TGTGCCAGCAGCCAGCGCGCAAACACCGGGGAGCTGTTTTTT.

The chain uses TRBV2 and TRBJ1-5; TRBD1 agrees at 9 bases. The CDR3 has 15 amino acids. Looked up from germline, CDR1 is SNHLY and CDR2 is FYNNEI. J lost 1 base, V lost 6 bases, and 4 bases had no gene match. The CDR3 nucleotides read TGTGCCAGCAGCCCACAGGGGGCAAGCAATCAGCCCCAGCATTTT. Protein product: CASSPQGASNQPQHF.

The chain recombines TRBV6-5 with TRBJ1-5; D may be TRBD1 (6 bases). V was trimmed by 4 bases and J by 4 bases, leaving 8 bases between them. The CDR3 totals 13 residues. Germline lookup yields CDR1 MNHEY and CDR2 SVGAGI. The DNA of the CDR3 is TGTGCCAGCAGTTTGGGGACAAATCAGCCCCAGCATTTT. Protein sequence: CASSLGTNQPQHF.

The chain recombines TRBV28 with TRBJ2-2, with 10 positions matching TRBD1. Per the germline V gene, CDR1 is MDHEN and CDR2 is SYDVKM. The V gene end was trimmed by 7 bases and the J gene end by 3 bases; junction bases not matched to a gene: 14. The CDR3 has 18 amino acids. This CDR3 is CASIPSAGTGEYTGELFF. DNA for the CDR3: TGTGCCAGCATTCCTTCCGCCGGGACAGGGGAATACACCGGGGAGCTGTTTTTT.

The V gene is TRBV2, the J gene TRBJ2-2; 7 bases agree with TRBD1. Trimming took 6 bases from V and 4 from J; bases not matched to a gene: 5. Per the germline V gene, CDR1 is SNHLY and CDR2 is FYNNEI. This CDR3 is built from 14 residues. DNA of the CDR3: TGTGCCAGCAGGGGGGACAGTCGCACCGGGGAGCTGTTTTTT. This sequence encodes CASRGDSRTGELFF.

CDR3 loop: CASSSGTRSTDTQYF. CDR3 DNA: TGCGCCAGCAGCTCCGGGACTAGAAGCACAGATACGCAGTATTTT. This rearrangement joins TRBV5-1 to TRBJ2-3; TRBD2 agrees at 8 bases. V trimming: 3 bases; J trimming: 0 bases; junction bases outside the gene matches: 3. Germline CDR1 SGHRS, CDR2 YFSETQ. The CDR3 is made up of 15 amino acids.

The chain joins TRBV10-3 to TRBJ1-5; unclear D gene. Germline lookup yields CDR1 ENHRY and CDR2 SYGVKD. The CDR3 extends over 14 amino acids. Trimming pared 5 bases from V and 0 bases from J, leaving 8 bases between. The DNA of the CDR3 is TGTGCCATCAGTCCAGACTATAGCAATCAGCCCCAGCATTTT. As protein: CAISPDYSNQPQHF.

CDR3 DNA sequence: TGCAGCGTTGTAATGACAGGGGGCATCAACGAGCAGTACTTC. It yields the protein CSVVMTGGINEQYF. The J gene is TRBJ2-7, the V gene TRBV29-1, with 10 nucleotides matching TRBD1. The CDR3 is 14 residues long. CDR1 and CDR2 from the germline V gene are SQVTM and ANQGSEA. The ends lost 4 bases at V and 5 bases at J; junction bases unmatched: 8.